One sample yielded the 20 T cell receptor beta chains listed below, sequenced in a study of Ad26.COV2.S vaccination and SARS-CoV-2 variants (dated by TCRdb to the early 2020s). Interpreted using the paper, the treatment or condition label stands for: about 20 received Ad26.COV2.S at low or high dose, single or two shots; a few received placebo; per-sample allocation not given. Repertoires of vaccine and placebo recipients were sequenced from samples taken on day 63 after the first injection. The library came from the immunoSEQ multiplex PCR assay. Imported from immuneACCESS, the table was reduced by TCRdb to in-frame sequences with V and J called. These copies leave out some clones; in studies compared against another copy, an unresolved V gene accounts for under half, and the cause of the remainder is not known. This sample has some 640,000 clones in its table, and about 90% of those were observed once. Of the sample, around 1.4% is held by the ten largest clones.

This specimen consisted of peripheral blood, obtained in a trial of Ad26.COV2.S vaccine versus placebo. The receptors here all came from a person between 18 and 60 years old who received the Ad26.COV2.S COVID-19 vaccine or a placebo.

This clone showed up just a few times. This sequence joins TRBV11-2 and TRBJ1-2; D gene unclear. The CDR3 length is 15 residues. V lost 4 bases and J 0 bases, leaving 12 bases between the germline ends. Per germline, CDR1 SGHAT and CDR2 FQNNGV. CDR3 nucleotide sequence: TGTGCCAGCAGCTCACTATCCACAGCTAACTATGGCTACACCTTC. Protein: CASSSLSTANYGYTF.

This clone was observed once. The chain links TRBV7-9 to TRBJ1-4; the D gene is possibly TRBD1 (5 bases). The germline gives CDR1 SEHNR, CDR2 FQNEAQ (reference sequence). V lost 1 base and J lost 6, with 15 bases in between. This CDR3 has 16 amino acids. CDR3 nucleotides: TGTGCCAGCAGCTTAGACGTATGGACGGGGGATGAAAAACTGTTTTTT. Encoded protein: CASSLDVWTGDEKLFF.

This clone appeared a few times. The rearrangement uses TRBV11-2 and TRBJ1-1; D not resolved. Deletions cut 0 bases from V and 1 base from J, with 3 bases between. Germline CDR1 and CDR2: SGHAT and FQNNGV. This CDR3 is built from 13 residues. The CDR3 reads CASSLEQNTEAFF. The CDR3 DNA follows: TGTGCCAGCAGCTTAGAACAGAACACTGAAGCTTTCTTT.

A note on this clone: Possible read error: a much larger clone is one base away. The gene calls are TRBV6-2 or TRBV6-3 and TRBJ1-6; D is unresolved. This CDR3 spans 11 amino acids. The V and J ends lost 3 bases and 6 bases respectively, with 0 bases between them. Germline V CDR1 and CDR2: MNHEY, SVGEGT. Here the CDR3 reads CASSYNSPLHF. CDR3 in DNA: TGTGCCAGCAGTTATAATTCACCCCTCCACTTT.

The chain links TRBV11-3 to TRBJ2-5; 7 bases are shared with TRBD1. CDR3 length equals 13 residues. Germline assignment: CDR1 SGHNT and CDR2 YENEEA. V lost 5 bases and J lost 5; bases outside the gene matches: 5. CDR3 in DNA: TGTGCCAGCAGCCCGAGGGGGCGGGAGACCCAGTACTTC. Its protein is CASSPRGRETQYF.

The chain combines TRBV27 with TRBJ1-2; D is uncertain. V was shortened by 1 base and J by 4 bases, with 7 bases between the two germline ends. The CDR3 covers 13 residues. Per germline, CDR1 MNHEY and CDR2 SMNVEV (reference sequence). The CDR3 DNA reads as TGTGCCAGCAGTTTATGGGTGGGCTATGGCTACACCTTC. Protein product: CASSLWVGYGYTF.

The V gene is TRBV4-2, the J gene TRBJ2-1; 11 nucleotides line up with TRBD2. The V gene's germline CDR1 is LGHNA and CDR2 YNFKEQ. Trimming removed 0 bases from V and 4 bases from J; junction bases left unmatched: 5. The CDR3 is made up of 17 amino acids. The DNA for the CDR3 is TGTGCCAGCAGCCAAGAACCGGGACTAGCGGTATACAATGAGCAGTTCTTC. Amino acids: CASSQEPGLAVYNEQFF.

This clone was detected a few times. The sample has other DNA sequences that encode this CDR3 too. V usage is TRBV30 and J usage is TRBJ2-3; D remains unclear. Trimming took 1 base from V and 4 from J, leaving 3 bases between them. The CDR3 contains 11 residues. Germline lookup yields CDR1 GTSNPN and CDR2 SVGIG (reference sequence). This CDR3 reads CAWSGADTQYF. The CDR3 nucleotides are TGTGCCTGGAGTGGCGCAGATACGCAGTATTTT.

The chain carries TRBV2 and TRBJ1-1, with a possible D match to TRBD1 (6 bases). The CDR3 length is 16 residues. Germline CDR1 is SNHLY and CDR2 is FYNNEI. Trimming left V 4 bases short and J 1 base short, with 16 bases between. CDR3 nucleotide sequence: TGTGCCAGCAGTGCTCGCGGGGGGGCCGAGAACACTGAAGCTTTCTTT. Amino acid sequence: CASSARGGAENTEAFF.

The chain carries TRBV10-3 and TRBJ2-1; unclear D gene. The CDR3 is made up of 14 amino acids. Between the trimmed V and J ends, which lost 2 bases and 6 bases, there was a span of 11 bases. CDR1 and CDR2 (germline): ENHRY, SYGVKD. Here the CDR3 DNA reads TGTGCCATCAGTGAGCAACCGGGCGGCAATGAGCAGTTCTTC. It translates to CAISEQPGGNEQFF.

This sequence joins TRBV5-1 and TRBJ2-1; D tentatively reads TRBD1 or TRBD2 (5 bases each). V shed 4 bases and J shed 9 bases, with 17 bases lying between them. The germline V gene has CDR1 SGHRS and CDR2 YFSETQ. CDR3 size: 14 residues. The CDR3 sequence is CASSQDGAFVEQFF. CDR3 DNA sequence: TGCGCCAGCAGCCAGGACGGGGCTTTTGTTGAGCAGTTCTTC. The full variable domain, completed using reference TRBV5-1 and TRBJ2-1, is KAGVTQTPRYLIKTRGQQVTLSCSPISGHRSVSWYQQTPGQGLQFLFEYFSETQRNKGNFPGRFSGRQFSNSRSEMNVSTLELGDSALYLCASSQDGAFVEQFFGPGTRLTVL.

The V call is TRBV3-1 (or the pseudogene TRBV3-2), the J call TRBJ2-1; 11 nucleotides line up with TRBD2. Germline V gene lookup returns CDR1 LGHDT and CDR2 YNNKEL (reference sequence). The junction had 11 bases not matched to a gene; V was cut back by 8 bases and J by 5 bases. This CDR3 region has 16 residues. CDR3 bases: TGTGCCAGCCGGTTAACGGGACTAGCGGAGAACAATGAGCAGTTCTTC. Its translation: CASRLTGLAENNEQFF.

This clone has at least ten counts. The chain joins TRBV6-4 to TRBJ2-1, with D perhaps TRBD2 (6 bases). Germline V gives CDR1 MRHNA, CDR2 SNTAGT. With 2 bases removed from V and 8 bases from J, the gap between germline ends came to 16 bases. There are 15 residues in the CDR3. CDR3 nucleotide sequence: TGTGCCAGCAGTGACGGGGCTAGCGAGGTTCATGAGCAGTTCTTC. As protein: CASSDGASEVHEQFF.

The chain recombines TRBV30 with TRBJ1-3; unclear D gene. Trimming shortened V by 5 bases and J by 4 bases, and 12 bases separated the two germline ends. The germline gives CDR1 GTSNPN, CDR2 SVGIG (reference sequence). The CDR3 has 13 residues. DNA of the CDR3: TGTGCCTGGTTATCGGATGGGGGAAACACCATATATTTT. This codes for CAWLSDGGNTIYF.

In its sample, this clone was seen a few times. The chain employs TRBV5-8 and TRBJ2-7, with 8 bases identical to TRBD1. Germline values: CDR1 SGHTS, CDR2 YDEGEE. Trimming removed 4 bases from V and 1 base from J; junction bases left unmatched: 7. The CDR3 is made up of 15 amino acids. The CDR3 DNA reads TGTGCCAGCAGCGGGTGGACAGGGCTGTCCTACGAGCAGTACTTC. This codes for CASSGWTGLSYEQYF.

This rearrangement joins TRBV18 to TRBJ2-5; TRBD1 is a possible D gene (6 bases). The CDR3 contains 14 residues. Per germline, CDR1 KGHSH and CDR2 LQKENI. V lost 3 bases and J lost 7, with 15 bases in between. This CDR3 is CASSPDRGDATQYF. The CDR3 coding sequence is TGTGCCAGCTCACCGGACAGAGGGGATGCGACCCAGTACTTC.

The rearrangement joins TRBV2 to TRBJ1-2; no clear D gene. This CDR3 contains 12 residues. Germline lookup yields CDR1 SNHLY and CDR2 FYNNEI. V shed 6 bases and J shed 1 base, with 6 bases lying between them. CDR3 sequence reads: CASRPDNYGYTF. As DNA, the CDR3 is TGTGCCAGCAGGCCCGATAACTATGGCTACACCTTC.

This CDR3 is CASTPGTSGDYNEQFF. The CDR3 DNA sequence: TGTGCCAGCACCCCCGGGACTAGCGGAGATTACAATGAGCAGTTCTTC. This sequence joins TRBV2 and TRBJ2-1; 11 bases align to TRBD2. J was trimmed by 4 bases and V by 7 bases; bases with no gene match: 9. The CDR3 covers 16 residues. Germline V CDR1 and CDR2: SNHLY, FYNNEI.

This clone has only one observation. The V call is TRBV18, the J call TRBJ2-4; D might be TRBD2 (6 bases). The germline gives CDR1 KGHSH, CDR2 LQKENI. V lost 3 bases to trimming and J lost 8 bases, with 14 bases between them. The CDR3 is 14 residues long. The chain's CDR3 is CASSPPSSGDIQYF. The CDR3 DNA is TGTGCCAGCTCACCCCCGAGTTCGGGGGACATTCAGTACTTC.

This chain joins TRBV19 and TRBJ2-2; D unclear. Germline V gene lookup returns CDR1 LNHDA and CDR2 SQIVND (reference sequence). Trimming took 3 bases from V and 6 from J, leaving 5 bases between them. The CDR3 consists of 12 residues. The CDR3 sequence: CASSINAGELFF. For the CDR3, the DNA is TGTGCCAGTAGTATCAATGCCGGGGAGCTGTTTTTT.